These T cell receptor beta chains were read from a single sample in a study of blood T cell repertoires in COVID-19. Profiling relied on immunoSEQ multiplex PCR, and the TCRdb table lists in-frame clones only, not all of them. This table holds hundreds of thousands of clones, roughly 85% found once. Sequencing was carried out using peripheral blood. The source of these receptors is a woman younger than 45 with active or convalescent COVID-19. CDR3s include the opening cysteine and the closing phenylalanine or tryptophan. A D gene is named only where the DNA matches it firmly.

d_call: TRBD2; j_call: TRBJ2-2; v_call: TRBV5-1; cdr3_aa: CASSLLAGGTGELFF; cdr3_nt: TGCGCCAGCAGCCTCCTAGCGGGAGGTACCGGGGAGCTGTTTTTT
d_call: -; j_call: TRBJ1-2; v_call: TRBV7-9; cdr3_aa: CASSLEGAPNYGYTF; cdr3_nt: TGTGCCAGCAGCTTAGAAGGGGCTCCTAACTATGGCTACACCTTC
d_call: TRBD1; j_call: TRBJ1-2; v_call: TRBV9; cdr3_aa: CASSVQGGTDGYTF; cdr3_nt: TGTGCCAGCAGCGTCCAAGGGGGGACAGATGGCTACACCTTC
d_call: -; j_call: TRBJ2-5; v_call: TRBV5-1; cdr3_aa: CASSSPGEETQYF; cdr3_nt: TGCGCCAGCAGCTCCCCGGGGGAAGAGACCCAGTACTTC
d_call: -; j_call: TRBJ1-2; v_call: TRBV28; cdr3_aa: CASTLRGDGYTF; cdr3_nt: TGTGCCAGCACCCTGCGGGGGGACGGCTACACCTTC
d_call: -; j_call: TRBJ1-2; v_call: TRBV30; cdr3_aa: CAWRSLTGIPYGYTF; cdr3_nt: TGTGCCTGGAGGTCCCTAACAGGGATTCCCTATGGCTACACCTTC
d_call: -; j_call: TRBJ1-4; v_call: TRBV19; cdr3_aa: CASSIRLATNEKLFF; cdr3_nt: TGTGCCAGTAGTATCCGACTCGCAACTAATGAAAAACTGTTTTTT
d_call: TRBD1; j_call: TRBJ2-5; v_call: TRBV5-1; cdr3_aa: CASSSGQGQETQYF; cdr3_nt: TGCGCCAGCAGCTCCGGACAGGGTCAAGAGACCCAGTACTTC
d_call: -; j_call: TRBJ2-7; v_call: TRBV12-2; cdr3_aa: CASRLASGGKSYEQYF; cdr3_nt: TGTGCAAGTCGCTTAGCGTCGGGGGGAAAGTCCTACGAGCAGTACTTC
d_call: -; j_call: TRBJ1-1; v_call: TRBV6-5; cdr3_aa: CASSSRAEAFF; cdr3_nt: TGTGCCAGCAGTTCCCGCGCTGAAGCTTTCTTT
d_call: -; j_call: TRBJ1-2; v_call: TRBV27; cdr3_aa: CASSFRQGPYGYTF; cdr3_nt: TGTGCCAGCAGTTTTCGGCAGGGTCCGTATGGCTACACCTTC
d_call: -; j_call: TRBJ1-6; v_call: TRBV14; cdr3_aa: CASRVRVSSPLHF; cdr3_nt: TGTGCCAGCAGGGTCAGGGTAAGTTCACCCCTCCACTTT
d_call: TRBD1; j_call: TRBJ1-5; v_call: TRBV10-1; cdr3_aa: CASSPTGVNQPQHF; cdr3_nt: TGCGCCAGCAGTCCCACAGGGGTCAATCAGCCCCAGCATTTT
d_call: TRBD2; j_call: TRBJ2-5; v_call: TRBV20-1; cdr3_aa: CSASRLAGETQYF; cdr3_nt: TGCAGTGCAAGTCGGCTAGCGGGGGAGACCCAGTACTTC